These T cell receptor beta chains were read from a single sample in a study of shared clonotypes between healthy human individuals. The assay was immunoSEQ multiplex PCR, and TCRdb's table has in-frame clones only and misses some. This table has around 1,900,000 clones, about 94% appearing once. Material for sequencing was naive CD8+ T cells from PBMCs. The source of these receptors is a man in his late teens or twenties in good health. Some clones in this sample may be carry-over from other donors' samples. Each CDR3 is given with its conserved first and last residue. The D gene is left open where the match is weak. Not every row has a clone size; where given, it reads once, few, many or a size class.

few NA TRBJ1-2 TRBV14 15 TGTGCCAGCAGCCAAGATACGAGATCAGCGCTGGGCTACACCTTC CASSQDTRSALGYTF
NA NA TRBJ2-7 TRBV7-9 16 TGTGCCAGCAGCTTATCAGGGCGTAGCGTGTCGGTCGAGCAGTACTTC CASSLSGRSVSVEQYF
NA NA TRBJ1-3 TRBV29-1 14 TGCAGCGTTGATGAGGGGGGGTCTGGAAACACCATATATTTT CSVDEGGSGNTIYF
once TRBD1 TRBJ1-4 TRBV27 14 TGTGCCAGCAGTTTGACAGGGACTGGGGAAAAACTGTTTTTT CASSLTGTGEKLFF
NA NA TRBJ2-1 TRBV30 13 TGTGCCTGGAACGTAGTTCCCTACAATGAGCAGTTCTTC CAWNVVPYNEQFF
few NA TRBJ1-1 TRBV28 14 TGTGCCAGCAGTTTCGGACGGGAGAACACTGAAGCTTTCTTT CASSFGRENTEAFF
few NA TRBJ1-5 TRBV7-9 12 TGTGCCAGCAGCTTGGACTATCAGCCCCAGCATTTT CASSLDYQPQHF
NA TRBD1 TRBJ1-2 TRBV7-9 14 TGTGCCAGCAGCACGACAGGGGTCCTCGATGGCTACACCTTC CASSTTGVLDGYTF
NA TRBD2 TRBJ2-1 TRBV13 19 TGTGCCAGCAGCCCTGGCGGGACTAGGCCAGGTAGCTCCTACAATGAGCAGTTCTTC CASSPGGTRPGSSYNEQFF
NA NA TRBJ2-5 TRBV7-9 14 TGTGCCAGCAAGGGATTACCCAGCCAAGAGACCCAGTACTTC CASKGLPSQETQYF
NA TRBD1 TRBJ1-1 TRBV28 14 TGTGCCAGCAGCTTCACAGGGGAGAGCACTGAAGCTTTCTTT CASSFTGESTEAFF
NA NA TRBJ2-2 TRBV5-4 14 TGTGCCAGCAGCTGGGGCGCGAACACCGGGGAGCTGTTTTTT CASSWGANTGELFF
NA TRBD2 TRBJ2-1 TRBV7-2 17 TGTGCCAGCAGCTTAGGGGGACTAGCGGGACCATACAATGAGCAGTTCTTC CASSLGGLAGPYNEQFF
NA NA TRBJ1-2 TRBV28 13 TGTGCCAGCAGAGACAGGTGGCCGGGCGGCTACACCTTC CASRDRWPGGYTF
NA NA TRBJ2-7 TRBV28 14 TGTGCCAGCAGTTTATCCGGAGCTCCGTACGAGCAGTACTTC CASSLSGAPYEQYF
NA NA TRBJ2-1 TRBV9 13 TGTGCCAGCAGCGTAGGGGGGCACAATGAGCAGTTCTTC CASSVGGHNEQFF
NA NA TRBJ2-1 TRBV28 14 TGTGCCAGCAGTCTTAGCGGCGCCTACAATGAGCAGTTCTTC CASSLSGAYNEQFF
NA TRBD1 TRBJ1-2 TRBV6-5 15 TGTGCCAGCAGTAAGACAGGGACAGCTAACTATGGCTACACCTTC CASSKTGTANYGYTF
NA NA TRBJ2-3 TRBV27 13 TGTGCCAGCAGTGGAGGCGGTCCAGATACGCAGTATTTT CASSGGGPDTQYF
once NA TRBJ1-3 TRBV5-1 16 TGCGCCAGCAGCCCCGCCCGGGACAACTCTGGAAACACCATATATTTT CASSPARDNSGNTIYF
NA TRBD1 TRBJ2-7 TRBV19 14 TGTGCCAGCACCTCGGGACAGGAGAACTACGAGCAGTACTTC CASTSGQENYEQYF
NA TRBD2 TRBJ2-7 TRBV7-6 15 TGTGCCAGCAGCCCGGGGACTAGCGGACTGTACGAGCAGTACTTC CASSPGTSGLYEQYF
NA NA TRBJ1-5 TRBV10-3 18 TGTGCCATCAGTGACCTCTACGACGAGAGGCAGCCCGGTCAGCCCCAGCATTTT CAISDLYDERQPGQPQHF
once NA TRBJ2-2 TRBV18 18 TGTGCCAGCTCACTGACGGGACAAGGGAACCCGAACACCGGGGAGCTGTTTTTT CASSLTGQGNPNTGELFF
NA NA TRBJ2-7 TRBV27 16 TGTGCCAGCAGTCCTAGCTTGGGGGGAATAGGCTACGAGCAGTACTTC CASSPSLGGIGYEQYF
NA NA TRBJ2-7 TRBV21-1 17 TGTGCCAGCAGCAAAGTGAGGGGGGCAGGGCCTACCTACGAGCAGTACTTC CASSKVRGAGPTYEQYF
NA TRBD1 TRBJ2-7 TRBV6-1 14 TGTGCCAGCAGTGACCGGGACAGAGAGTACGAGCAGTACTTC CASSDRDREYEQYF
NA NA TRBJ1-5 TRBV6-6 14 TGTGCCAGCAGCCTCTTAGCCAGGGATCAGCCCCAGCATTTT CASSLLARDQPQHF
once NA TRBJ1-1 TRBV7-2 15 TGTGCCAGCAGCTTGTCGGGAGCTGGGGGCACTGAAGCTTTCTTT CASSLSGAGGTEAFF
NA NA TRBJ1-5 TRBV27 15 TGTGCCAGCAGCTCAGGGAATTTGGGGAATCAGCCCCAGCATTTT CASSSGNLGNQPQHF
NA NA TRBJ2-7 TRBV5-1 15 TGCGCCAGCAGTAGCCCCCTTGACAGCCCCTACGAGCAGTACTTC CASSSPLDSPYEQYF
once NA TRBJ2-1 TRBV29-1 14 TGCAGCGTTGAGGGGGTAGCGGCCTACAATGAGCAGTTCTTC CSVEGVAAYNEQFF
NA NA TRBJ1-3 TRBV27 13 TGTGCCAGCCGACAGTTCTCTGGAAACACCATATATTTT CASRQFSGNTIYF
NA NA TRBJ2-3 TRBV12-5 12 TGTGCTAGTGGTTTAGCTACAGATACGCAGTATTTT CASGLATDTQYF
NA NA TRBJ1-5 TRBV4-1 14 TGCGCCAGCAGTCAGATAGCAGGTAATCAGCCCCAGCATTTT CASSQIAGNQPQHF
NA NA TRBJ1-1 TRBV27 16 TGTGCCAGCAGTTCCGGGACGAGCGTAATGAACACTGAAGCTTTCTTT CASSSGTSVMNTEAFF
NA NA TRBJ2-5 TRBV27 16 TGTGCCAGCAGTTTGTCTTACCCCCGGGGCGGTGAGACCCAGTACTTC CASSLSYPRGGETQYF
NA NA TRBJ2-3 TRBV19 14 TGTGCCAGTAGTCTGGGACGGGGCACAGATACGCAGTATTTT CASSLGRGTDTQYF
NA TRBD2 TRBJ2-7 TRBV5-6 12 TGTGCCAGCAGCCCCTTAGCGGGGGAGCAGTACTTC CASSPLAGEQYF
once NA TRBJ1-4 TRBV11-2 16 TGTGCCAGCAGCTTAGGCAGGGGTGCAACTAATGAAAAACTGTTTTTT CASSLGRGATNEKLFF
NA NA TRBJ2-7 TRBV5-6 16 TGTGCCAGCAGCTCCAAGAGGAGGGGGTCAATCTACGAGCAGTACTTC CASSSKRRGSIYEQYF
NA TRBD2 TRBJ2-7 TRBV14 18 TGTGCCAGCAGCCAAGAGCATCTAAGCGGGAGTAATTCCTACGAGCAGTACTTC CASSQEHLSGSNSYEQYF
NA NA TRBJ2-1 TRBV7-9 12 TGTGCCAGCAGCCCGTTCCGGGACCCAGAGTTCTTC CASSPFRDPEFF
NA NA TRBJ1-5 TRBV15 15 TGTGCCACCAGCCTGCGCTCCTCGGGCAATCAGCCCCAGCATTTT CATSLRSSGNQPQHF
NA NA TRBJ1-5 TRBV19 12 TGTGCCAGTAGTTATAACAATCAGCCCCAGCATTTT CASSYNNQPQHF
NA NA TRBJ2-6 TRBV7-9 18 TGTGCCAGCAGGTCACCAGGGACGGGGAGATCGTTGGCCAACGTCCTGACTTTC CASRSPGTGRSLANVLTF
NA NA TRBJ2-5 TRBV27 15 TGTGCCAGCAGTTTGTCAGGGATGGCCCAAGAGACCCAGTACTTC CASSLSGMAQETQYF
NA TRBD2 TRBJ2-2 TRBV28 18 TGTGCCAGCAGTTTAGTCCCAATGACTAGCCTGCTCACCGGGGAGCTGTTTTTT CASSLVPMTSLLTGELFF